The present TCR beta chain was sequenced within a study of OX40 agonist ivuxolimab in advanced cancers. Cycle 7 day 1, cycle 4 day 1, and baseline were the timepoints at which blood was sampled. Sequencing used immunoSEQ multiplex PCR; TCRdb keeps in-frame clones, though not all of them. The sample records tens of thousands of clones, over 75% being singletons. V lost 5 bases, J lost 2 bases, and 9 bases lay in between. There are 13 residues in the CDR3. Germline V gene data show CDR1 as SEHNR and CDR2 as FQNEAQ (reference sequence). The rearrangement links TRBV7-9 to TRBJ2-5; a possible D gene is TRBD1 (6 bases). This material consisted of CD4+ or CD8+ T cells sorted from blood, taken in a trial of the OX40 agonist ivuxolimab. This sequence originates from an adult with an advanced solid tumor such as melanoma, head and neck, liver or kidney cancer. CDR3 nucleotides: TGTGCCAGCAGCCGGGACACTCAAGAGACCCAGTACTTC. Its translation is CASSRDTQETQYF.